This entry lists 2 T cell receptor beta chains sequenced from one sample in a study of blood T cell repertoires in COVID-19. TCRdb's table, derived via immunoSEQ multiplex PCR, lists solely in-frame clones and lacks some. The data show about 120,000 clones, around 89% seen once. Sequences were obtained from peripheral blood. Receptor source: a man between 45 and 60 years old with acute or convalescent COVID-19.

The J gene is TRBJ2-1, the V gene TRBV28; TRBD2 agrees at 9 bases. The germline V gene has CDR1 MDHEN and CDR2 SYDVKM. Germline trimming cut 6 bases from V and 9 bases from J; bases unmatched to any gene: 6. This CDR3 is built from 13 residues. The DNA of the CDR3 is TGTGCCAGCAGACCAGCGGGAGGTTTTGAGCAGTTCTTC. Its protein is CASRPAGGFEQFF.

The V and J genes are TRBV4-3 and TRBJ2-2, with D possibly matching TRBD1 (5 bases). Trimming shortened V by 0 bases and J by 6 bases, and 17 bases separated the two germline ends. Germline lookup yields CDR1 LGHNA and CDR2 YSLEER. This CDR3 is 17 amino acids long. DNA for the CDR3: TGCGCCAGCAGCCAAGATCGAGGTGCAGGGTGGTCCGGGGAGCTGTTTTTT. Residues: CASSQDRGAGWSGELFF.